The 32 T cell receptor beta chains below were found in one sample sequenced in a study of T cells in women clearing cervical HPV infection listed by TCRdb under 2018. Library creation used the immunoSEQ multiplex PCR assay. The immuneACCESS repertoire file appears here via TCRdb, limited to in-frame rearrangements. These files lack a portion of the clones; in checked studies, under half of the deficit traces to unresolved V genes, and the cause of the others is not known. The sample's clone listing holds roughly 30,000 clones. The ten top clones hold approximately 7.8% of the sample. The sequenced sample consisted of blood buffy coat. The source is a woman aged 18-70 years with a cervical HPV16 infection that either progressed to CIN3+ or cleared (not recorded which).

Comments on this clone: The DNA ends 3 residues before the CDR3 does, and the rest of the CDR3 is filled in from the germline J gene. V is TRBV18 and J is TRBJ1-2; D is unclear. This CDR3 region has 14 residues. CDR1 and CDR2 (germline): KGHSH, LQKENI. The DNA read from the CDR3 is TGTGCCAGCTCACCACCGGGCCTCTCCTACGAC. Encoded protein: CASSPPGLSYD. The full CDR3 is CASSPPGLSYDYTF.

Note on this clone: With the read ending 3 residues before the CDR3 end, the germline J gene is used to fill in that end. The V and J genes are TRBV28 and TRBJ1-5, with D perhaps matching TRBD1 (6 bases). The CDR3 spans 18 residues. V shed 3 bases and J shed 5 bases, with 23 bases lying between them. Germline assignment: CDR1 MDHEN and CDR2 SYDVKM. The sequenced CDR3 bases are TGTGCCAGCAGTTTCAGGGTGGGGAGCAGGGGTCCTCATCAGCCC. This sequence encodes CASSFRVGSRGPHQP. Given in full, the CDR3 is CASSFRVGSRGPHQPQHF.

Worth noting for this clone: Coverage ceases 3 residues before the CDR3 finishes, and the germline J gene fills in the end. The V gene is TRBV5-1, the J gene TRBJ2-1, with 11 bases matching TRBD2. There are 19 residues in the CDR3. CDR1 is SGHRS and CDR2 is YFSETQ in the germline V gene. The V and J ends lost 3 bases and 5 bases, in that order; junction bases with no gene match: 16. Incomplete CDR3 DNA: TGCGCCAGCAGCTACCCGACTAGCGGGACGGTGACGACGGACAATGAG. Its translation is CASSYPTSGTVTTDNE. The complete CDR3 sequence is CASSYPTSGTVTTDNEQFF.

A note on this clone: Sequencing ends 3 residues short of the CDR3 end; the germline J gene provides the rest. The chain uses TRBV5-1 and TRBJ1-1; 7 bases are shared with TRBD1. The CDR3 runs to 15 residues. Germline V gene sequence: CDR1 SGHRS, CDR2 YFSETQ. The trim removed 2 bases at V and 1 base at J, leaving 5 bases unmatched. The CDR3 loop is CASSFGQAGNTEAFF. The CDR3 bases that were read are TGCGCCAGCAGCTTTGGACAGGCAGGGAACACTGAA.

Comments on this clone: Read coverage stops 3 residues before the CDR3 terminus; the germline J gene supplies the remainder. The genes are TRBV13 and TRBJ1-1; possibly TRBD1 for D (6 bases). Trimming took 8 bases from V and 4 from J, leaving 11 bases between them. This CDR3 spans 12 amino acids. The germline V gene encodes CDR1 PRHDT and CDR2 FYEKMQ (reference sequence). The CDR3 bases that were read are TGTGCCAGCTGGGGAGGGGGCACTGAA. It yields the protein CASWGGGTE. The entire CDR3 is CASWGGGTEAFF.

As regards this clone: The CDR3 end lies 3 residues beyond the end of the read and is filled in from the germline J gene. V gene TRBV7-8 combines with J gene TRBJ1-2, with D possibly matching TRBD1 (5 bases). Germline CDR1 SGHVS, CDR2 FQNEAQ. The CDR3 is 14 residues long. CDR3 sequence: CASSLRDGGGGYTF. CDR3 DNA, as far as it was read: TGTGCCAGCAGCTTAAGGGACGGGGGAGGGGGC.

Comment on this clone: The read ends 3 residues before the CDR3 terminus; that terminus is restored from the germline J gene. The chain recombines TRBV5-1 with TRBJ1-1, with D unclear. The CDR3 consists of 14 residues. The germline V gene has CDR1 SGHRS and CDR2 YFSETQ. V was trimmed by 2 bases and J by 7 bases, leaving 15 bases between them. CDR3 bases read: TGCGCCAGCAGCTTATTTAACACGGCGGATGAA. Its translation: CASSLFNTADE. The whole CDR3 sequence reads CASSLFNTADEAFF.

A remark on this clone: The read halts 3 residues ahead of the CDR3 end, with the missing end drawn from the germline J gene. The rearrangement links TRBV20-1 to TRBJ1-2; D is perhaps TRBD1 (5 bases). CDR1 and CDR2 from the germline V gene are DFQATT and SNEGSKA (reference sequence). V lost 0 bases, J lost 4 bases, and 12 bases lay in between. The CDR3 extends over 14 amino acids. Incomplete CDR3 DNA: TGCAGTGCTAGAGATAGAGGGGACTTCTATGGC. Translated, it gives CSARDRGDFYG. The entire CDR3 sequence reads CSARDRGDFYGYTF.

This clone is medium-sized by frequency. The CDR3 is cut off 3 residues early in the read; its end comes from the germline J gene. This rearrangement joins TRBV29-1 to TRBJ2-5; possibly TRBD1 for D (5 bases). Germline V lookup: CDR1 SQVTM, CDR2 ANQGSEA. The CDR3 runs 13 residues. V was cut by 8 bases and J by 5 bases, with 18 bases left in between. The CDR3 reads CSTRQLTLETQYF. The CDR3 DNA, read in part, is TGCAGCACCCGACAGTTGACTTTGGAGACC.

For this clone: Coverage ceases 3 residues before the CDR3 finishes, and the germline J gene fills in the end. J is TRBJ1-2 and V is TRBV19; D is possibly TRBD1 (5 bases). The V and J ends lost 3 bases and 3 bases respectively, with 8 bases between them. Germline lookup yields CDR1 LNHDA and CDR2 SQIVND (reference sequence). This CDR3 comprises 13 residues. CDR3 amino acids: CASSILGDYGYTF. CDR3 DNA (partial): TGTGCCAGTAGTATCTTAGGGGACTATGGC.

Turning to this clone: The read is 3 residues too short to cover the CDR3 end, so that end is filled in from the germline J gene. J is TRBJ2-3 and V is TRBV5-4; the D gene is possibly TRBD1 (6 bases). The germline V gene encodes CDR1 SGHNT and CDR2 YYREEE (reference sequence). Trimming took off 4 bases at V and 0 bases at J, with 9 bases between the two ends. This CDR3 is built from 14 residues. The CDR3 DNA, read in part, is TGTGCCAGCAGCGTACAGGGTAGCACAGATACG. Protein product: CASSVQGSTDT. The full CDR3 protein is CASSVQGSTDTQYF.

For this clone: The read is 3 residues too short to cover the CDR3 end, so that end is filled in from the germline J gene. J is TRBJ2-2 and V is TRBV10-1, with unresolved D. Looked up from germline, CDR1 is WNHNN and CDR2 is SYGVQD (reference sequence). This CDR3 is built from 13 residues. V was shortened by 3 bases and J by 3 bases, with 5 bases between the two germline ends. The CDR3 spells CASSDRYTGELFF. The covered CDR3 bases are TGCGCCAGCAGTGACAGATACACCGGGGAG.

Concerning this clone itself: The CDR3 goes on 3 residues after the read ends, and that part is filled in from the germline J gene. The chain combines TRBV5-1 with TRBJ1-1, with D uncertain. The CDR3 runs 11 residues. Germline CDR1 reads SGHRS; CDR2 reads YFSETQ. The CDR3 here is CASSGPEVAFF. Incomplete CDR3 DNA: TGCGCCAGCAGCGGGCCGGAGGTG.

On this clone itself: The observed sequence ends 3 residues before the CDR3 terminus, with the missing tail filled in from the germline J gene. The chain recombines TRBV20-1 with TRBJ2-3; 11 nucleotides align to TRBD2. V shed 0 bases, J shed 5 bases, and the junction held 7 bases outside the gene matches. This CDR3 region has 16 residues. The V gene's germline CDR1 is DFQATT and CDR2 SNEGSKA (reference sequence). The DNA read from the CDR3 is TGCAGTGCTAGAGATATTAGCGGGGGGGCCGGAGATACG. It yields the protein CSARDISGGAGDT. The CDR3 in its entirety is CSARDISGGAGDTQYF.

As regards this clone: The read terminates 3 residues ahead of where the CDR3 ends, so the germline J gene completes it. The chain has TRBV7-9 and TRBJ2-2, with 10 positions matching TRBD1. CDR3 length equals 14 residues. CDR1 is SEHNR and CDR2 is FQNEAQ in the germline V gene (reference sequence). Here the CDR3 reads CASSRTGGNEKLFF. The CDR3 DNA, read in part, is TGTGCCAGCAGCCGGACAGGGGGTAATGAAAAG. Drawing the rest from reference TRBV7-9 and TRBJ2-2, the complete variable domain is DTGVSQNPRHKITKRGQNVTFRCDPISEHNRLYWYRQTLGQGPEFLTYFQNEAQLEKSRLLSDRFSAERPKGSFSTLEIQRTEQGDSAMYLCASSRTGGNEKLFFGEGSRLTVL.

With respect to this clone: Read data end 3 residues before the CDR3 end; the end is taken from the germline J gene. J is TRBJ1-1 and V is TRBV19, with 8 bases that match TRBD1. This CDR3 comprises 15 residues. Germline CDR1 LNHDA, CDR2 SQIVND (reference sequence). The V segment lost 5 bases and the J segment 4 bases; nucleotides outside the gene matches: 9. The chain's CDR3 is CASSVHRGYSTEAFF. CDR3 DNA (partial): TGTGCCAGTAGTGTTCACAGGGGGTACAGCACTGAA.

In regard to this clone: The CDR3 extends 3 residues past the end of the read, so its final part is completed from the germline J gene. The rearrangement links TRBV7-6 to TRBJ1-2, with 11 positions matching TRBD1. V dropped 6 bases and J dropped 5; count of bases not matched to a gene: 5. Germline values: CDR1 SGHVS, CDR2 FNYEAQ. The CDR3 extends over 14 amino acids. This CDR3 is CASSSGQGAYGYTF. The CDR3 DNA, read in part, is TGTGCCAGCAGTTCCGGACAGGGGGCTTATGGC.

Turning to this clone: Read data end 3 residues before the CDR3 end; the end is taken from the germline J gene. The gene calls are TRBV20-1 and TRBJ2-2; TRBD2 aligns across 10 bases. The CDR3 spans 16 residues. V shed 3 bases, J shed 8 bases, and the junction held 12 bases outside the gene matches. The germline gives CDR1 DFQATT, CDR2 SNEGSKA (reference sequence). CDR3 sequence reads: CSASSSSGRAKGELFF. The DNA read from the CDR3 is TGCAGTGCTAGTTCCTCGAGCGGGAGGGCTAAGGGGGAG.

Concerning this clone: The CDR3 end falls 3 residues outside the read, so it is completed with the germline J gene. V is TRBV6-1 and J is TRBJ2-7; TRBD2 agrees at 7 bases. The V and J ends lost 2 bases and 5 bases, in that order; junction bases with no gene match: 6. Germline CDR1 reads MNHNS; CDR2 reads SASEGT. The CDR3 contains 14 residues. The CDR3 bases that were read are TGTGCCAGCAGTGAAAGGCGGGAGATCCACGAG. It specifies CASSERREIHE. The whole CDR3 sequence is CASSERREIHEQYF.

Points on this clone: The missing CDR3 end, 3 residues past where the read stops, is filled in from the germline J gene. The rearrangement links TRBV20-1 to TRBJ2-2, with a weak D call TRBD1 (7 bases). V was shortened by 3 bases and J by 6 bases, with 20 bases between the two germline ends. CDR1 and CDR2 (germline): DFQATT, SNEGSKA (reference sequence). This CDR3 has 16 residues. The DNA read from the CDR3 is TGCAGTGCTAGTTCTGGCGAGGGGGCTAGCGCCGGGGAG. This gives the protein CSASSGEGASAGE. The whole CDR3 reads CSASSGEGASAGELFF.

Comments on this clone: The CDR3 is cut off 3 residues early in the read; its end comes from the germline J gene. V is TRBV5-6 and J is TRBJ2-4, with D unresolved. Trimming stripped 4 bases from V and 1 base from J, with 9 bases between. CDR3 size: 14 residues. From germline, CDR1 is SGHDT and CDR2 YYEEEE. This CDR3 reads CASSLKGAKNIQYF. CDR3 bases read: TGTGCCAGCAGCCTTAAGGGTGCCAAAAACATT.

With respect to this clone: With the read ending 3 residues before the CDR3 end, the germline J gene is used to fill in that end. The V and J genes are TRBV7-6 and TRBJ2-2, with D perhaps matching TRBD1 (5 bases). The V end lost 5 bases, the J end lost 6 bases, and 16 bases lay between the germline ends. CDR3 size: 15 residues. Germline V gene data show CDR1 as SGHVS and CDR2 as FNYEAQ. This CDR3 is CASSAGTWGAGELFF. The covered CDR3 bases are TGTGCCAGCAGCGCTGGTACTTGGGGCGCCGGGGAG.

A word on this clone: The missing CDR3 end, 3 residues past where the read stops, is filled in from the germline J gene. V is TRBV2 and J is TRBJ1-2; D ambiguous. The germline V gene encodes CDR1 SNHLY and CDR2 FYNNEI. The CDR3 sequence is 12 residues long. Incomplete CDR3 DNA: TGTGCCAGCAGTGAAACTCCAAATGAC. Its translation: CASSETPND. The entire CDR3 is CASSETPNDYTF.

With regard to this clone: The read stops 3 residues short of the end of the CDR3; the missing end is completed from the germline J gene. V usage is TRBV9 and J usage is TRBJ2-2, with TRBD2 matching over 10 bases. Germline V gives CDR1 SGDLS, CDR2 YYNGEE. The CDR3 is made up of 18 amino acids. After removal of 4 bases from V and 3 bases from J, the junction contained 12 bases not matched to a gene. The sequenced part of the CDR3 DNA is TGTGCCAGCAGCAAAAGGCTAGCGGGAGCCCCGGACACCGGGGAG. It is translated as CASSKRLAGAPDTGE. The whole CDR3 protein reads CASSKRLAGAPDTGELFF.

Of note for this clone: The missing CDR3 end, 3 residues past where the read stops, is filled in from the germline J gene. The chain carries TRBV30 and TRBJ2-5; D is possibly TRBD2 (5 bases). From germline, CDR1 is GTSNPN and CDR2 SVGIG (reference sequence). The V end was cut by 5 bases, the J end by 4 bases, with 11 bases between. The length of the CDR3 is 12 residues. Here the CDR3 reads CAWGLPRETQYF. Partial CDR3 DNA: TGTGCCTGGGGACTTCCCCGAGAGACC.

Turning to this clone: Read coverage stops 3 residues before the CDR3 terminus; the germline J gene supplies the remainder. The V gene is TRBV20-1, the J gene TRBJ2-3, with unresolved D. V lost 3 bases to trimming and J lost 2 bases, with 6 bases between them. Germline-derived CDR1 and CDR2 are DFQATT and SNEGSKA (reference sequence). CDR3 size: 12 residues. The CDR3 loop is CSASRNTDTQYF. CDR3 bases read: TGCAGTGCTAGTCGTAACACAGATACG.

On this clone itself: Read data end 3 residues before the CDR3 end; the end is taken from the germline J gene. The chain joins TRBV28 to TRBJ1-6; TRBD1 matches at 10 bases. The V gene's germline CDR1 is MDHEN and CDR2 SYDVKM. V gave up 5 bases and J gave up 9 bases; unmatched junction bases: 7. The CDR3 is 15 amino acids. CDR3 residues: CASSLGQGYRSPLHF. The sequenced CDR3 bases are TGTGCCAGCAGTCTGGGACAGGGGTATCGTTCACCC.

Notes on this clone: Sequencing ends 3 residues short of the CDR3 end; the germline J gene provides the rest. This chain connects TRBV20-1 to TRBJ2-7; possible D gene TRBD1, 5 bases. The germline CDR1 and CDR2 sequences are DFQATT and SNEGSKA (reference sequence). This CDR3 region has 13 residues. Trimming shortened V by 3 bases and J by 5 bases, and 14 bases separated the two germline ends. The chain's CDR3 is CSARSRQPHEQYF. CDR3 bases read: TGCAGTGCTAGGTCCCGACAGCCCCACGAG.

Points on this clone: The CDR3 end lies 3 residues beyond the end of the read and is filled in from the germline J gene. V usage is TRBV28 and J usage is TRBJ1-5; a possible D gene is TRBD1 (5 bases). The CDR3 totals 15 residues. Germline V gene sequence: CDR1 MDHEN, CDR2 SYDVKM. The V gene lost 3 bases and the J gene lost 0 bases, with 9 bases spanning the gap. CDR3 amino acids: CASSFRTSSNQPQHF. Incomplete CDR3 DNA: TGTGCCAGCAGTTTTCGGACATCTAGCAATCAGCCC.

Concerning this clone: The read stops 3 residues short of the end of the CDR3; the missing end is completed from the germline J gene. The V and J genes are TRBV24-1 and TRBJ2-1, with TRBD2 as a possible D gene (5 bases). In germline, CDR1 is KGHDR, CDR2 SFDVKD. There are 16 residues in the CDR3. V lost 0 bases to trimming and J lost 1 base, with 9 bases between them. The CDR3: CATSDLRADSYNEQFF. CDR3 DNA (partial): TGTGCCACCAGTGATTTGAGAGCGGATTCCTACAATGAG.

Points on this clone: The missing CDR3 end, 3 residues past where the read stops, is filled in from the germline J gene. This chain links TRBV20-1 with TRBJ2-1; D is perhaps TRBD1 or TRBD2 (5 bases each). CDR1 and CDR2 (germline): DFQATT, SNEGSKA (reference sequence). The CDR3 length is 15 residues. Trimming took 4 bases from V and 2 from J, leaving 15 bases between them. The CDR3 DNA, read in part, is TGCAGTGCTAACCCGCCGAGGGGCCCCTACAATGAG. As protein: CSANPPRGPYNE. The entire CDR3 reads CSANPPRGPYNEQFF.

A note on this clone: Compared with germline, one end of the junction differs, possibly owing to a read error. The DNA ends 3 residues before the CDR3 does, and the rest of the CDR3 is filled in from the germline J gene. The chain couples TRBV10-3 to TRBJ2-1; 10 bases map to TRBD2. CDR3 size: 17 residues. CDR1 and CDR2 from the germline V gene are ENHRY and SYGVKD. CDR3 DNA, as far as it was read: TGTGCCATGAGTGAGGATTGGGGGACTAGCGAAAACAATGAG. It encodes CAMSEDWGTSENNE. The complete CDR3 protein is CAMSEDWGTSENNEQFF.